The 24 T cell receptor beta chains in this list originate from one sample, sequenced in a study of blood T cell repertoires in COVID-19. This table comes from immunoSEQ multiplex PCR, and its TCRdb copy is limited to in-frame clones, with some not included. The sample yields about 200,000 clones, under 80% seen once. Sequencing was done on a sample of PBMCs or T cells enriched from blood (not recorded which). These receptors came from a woman aged 50 to 60 with acute COVID-19.

In its sample, this clone was seen a few times. The chain combines TRBV5-8 with TRBJ1-2, with 7 positions matching TRBD1. Germline CDR1 SGHTS, CDR2 YDEGEE. V shed 0 bases and J 8 bases; nucleotides not matched to a gene: 7. The CDR3 is 14 amino acids. CDR3 in amino acids: CASSLEGGRGGYTF. In DNA, the CDR3 is TGTGCCAGCAGCTTGGAAGGGGGCCGAGGGGGCTACACCTTC.

The chain carries TRBV5-1 and TRBJ2-2, with D possibly matching TRBD1 (7 bases). This CDR3 comprises 17 residues. Germline V CDR1 and CDR2: SGHRS, YFSETQ. Between the trimmed V and J ends, which lost 0 bases and 3 bases, there was a span of 15 bases. Written as DNA, the CDR3 is TGCGCCAGCAGCTTGGCTAGGAGGGGACAGTACACCGGGGAGCTGTTTTTT. It yields the protein CASSLARRGQYTGELFF.

CDR3: CASRPPGGPGNTIYF. The DNA for the CDR3 is TGCGCCAGCAGACCCCCCGGGGGGCCGGGAAACACCATATATTTT. The chain joins TRBV4-1 to TRBJ1-3; TRBD1 might be the D (6 bases). The V gene lost 6 bases and the J gene lost 4 bases, with 16 bases spanning the gap. CDR1 is MGHRA and CDR2 is YSYEKL in the germline V gene. The CDR3 is 15 residues long.

The chain recombines TRBV5-1 with TRBJ2-5; 7 bases are a match to TRBD2. Trimming took 1 base from V and 3 from J; bases not matched to a gene: 6. The CDR3 sequence is 15 residues long. From germline, CDR1 is SGHRS and CDR2 YFSETQ. Here the CDR3 reads CASSLIGLAEETQYF. CDR3 DNA sequence: TGCGCCAGCAGCTTGATAGGCCTAGCGGAAGAGACCCAGTACTTC.

This chain uses TRBV4-1 with TRBJ2-1; 8 bases agree with TRBD2. Germline CDR1 is MGHRA and CDR2 is YSYEKL. V lost 0 bases and J lost 3; bases outside the gene matches: 10. The CDR3 runs 18 residues. The DNA of the CDR3 is TGCGCCAGCAGCCAAGATCTAACTAGCGGAATCGACTACAATGAGCAGTTCTTC. Translated: CASSQDLTSGIDYNEQFF.

The chain links TRBV11-2 to TRBJ1-1, with D perhaps TRBD1 (6 bases). Germline V gene data show CDR1 as SGHAT and CDR2 as FQNNGV. V dropped 10 bases and J dropped 3 bases, with 12 bases sitting between them. This CDR3 comprises 12 residues. In DNA, the CDR3 is TGTGCCACCTCGCCAGGGGACACTGAAGCTTTCTTT. Translated, it gives CATSPGDTEAFF.

This chain joins TRBV3-1 (or the pseudogene TRBV3-2) and TRBJ2-5, with 8 nucleotides matching TRBD2. This CDR3 comprises 14 residues. Losses at the gene ends were 6 bases for V and 6 bases for J; bases not matched to a gene: 9. Germline lookup yields CDR1 LGHDT and CDR2 YNNKEL (reference sequence). The CDR3 sequence: CASREASGGKTQYF. DNA of the CDR3: TGTGCCAGCAGGGAGGCAAGCGGGGGAAAGACCCAGTACTTC.

The chain uses TRBV10-1 and TRBJ1-6; D gene unclear. The germline gives CDR1 WNHNN, CDR2 SYGVQD (reference sequence). This CDR3 region has 14 residues. The V end was cut by 6 bases, the J end by 1 base, with 7 bases between. The CDR3 here is CASSGESYNSPLHF. As DNA, the CDR3 is TGCGCCAGCAGCGGGGAGTCCTATAATTCACCCCTCCACTTT.

There are many counts of this clone. The chain is built from TRBV9 and TRBJ1-6; D call uncertain. Trimming removed 0 bases at V and 6 bases at J, with 7 bases between. Germline CDR1 SGDLS, CDR2 YYNGEE. CDR3 length: 14 amino acids. CDR3 residues: CASSVEQVNSPLHF. Written as DNA, the CDR3 is TGTGCCAGCAGCGTAGAGCAGGTTAATTCACCCCTCCACTTT.

V gene TRBV23-1 combines with J gene TRBJ1-2; 10 nucleotides agree with TRBD1. TRBV23-1 is an open reading frame, and its role is uncertain. V lost 7 bases to trimming and J lost 6 bases; unmatched junction nucleotides: 8. There are 14 residues in the CDR3. The CDR3 region is CASNTSGTGDGYTF. In nucleotides, the CDR3 is TGCGCCAGCAATACATCCGGGACAGGGGATGGCTACACCTTC.

This chain connects TRBV7-8 to TRBJ2-7; tentatively, D is TRBD2 (7 bases). The germline gives CDR1 SGHVS, CDR2 FQNEAQ. The CDR3 is 14 residues long. The V end was cut by 5 bases, the J end by 6 bases, with 17 bases between. The DNA for the CDR3 is TGTGCCAGCAGCCCTCGTGAGGGAGGGGGCGAGCAGTACGTC. It specifies CASSPREGGGEQYV.

The CDR3 loop is CASSRTESGGYTF. The DNA of the CDR3 is TGTGCCAGCAGCCGGACAGAATCAGGGGGCTACACCTTC. The J gene is TRBJ1-2, the V gene TRBV11-2; D is possibly TRBD1 (6 bases). The germline V gene encodes CDR1 SGHAT and CDR2 FQNNGV. V was shortened by 5 bases and J by 8 bases, with 15 bases between the two germline ends. The CDR3 is made up of 13 amino acids.

The gene calls are TRBV2 and TRBJ2-7, with a tentative D call TRBD1 (5 bases). CDR3 length: 14 amino acids. The germline V and J ends were trimmed by 5 bases and 3 bases, with 14 bases remaining between them. In germline, CDR1 is SNHLY, CDR2 FYNNEI. The CDR3 loop is CASSRQTERYEQYV. CDR3 DNA sequence: TGTGCCAGCAGTCGCCAGACAGAGCGCTACGAGCAGTACGTC.

The chain combines TRBV19 with TRBJ1-4, with 7 bases fitting TRBD1. Germline assignment: CDR1 LNHDA and CDR2 SQIVND (reference sequence). V lost 9 bases to trimming and J lost 0 bases; unmatched junction nucleotides: 7. This CDR3 has 15 residues. CDR3 region: CASRTGDATNEKLFF. The CDR3 nucleotides read TGTGCCAGCCGAACAGGGGACGCAACTAATGAAAAACTGTTTTTT.

This chain uses TRBV30 with TRBJ1-1, with a weak D call TRBD1 (6 bases). Germline V gene sequence: CDR1 GTSNPN, CDR2 SVGIG (reference sequence). The CDR3 has 13 residues. V lost 8 bases and J 4 bases, leaving 17 bases between the germline ends. Here the CDR3 DNA reads TGTGCCCGCGACCCGGGGGGCGGCACTGAAGCTTTCTTT. Protein sequence: CARDPGGGTEAFF.

The chain has TRBV27 and TRBJ1-1, with 10 nucleotides matching TRBD1. Germline loops: CDR1 MNHEY, CDR2 SMNVEV (reference sequence). The V segment lost 6 bases and the J segment 8 bases; nucleotides outside the gene matches: 9. This CDR3 contains 14 residues. CDR3 loop: CASRAGQGYGEAFF. Written as DNA, the CDR3 is TGTGCCAGCAGGGCGGGACAGGGGTATGGGGAAGCTTTCTTT.

The V call is TRBV19, the J call TRBJ1-4, with D unresolved. V lost 0 bases to trimming and J lost 7 bases, with 12 bases between them. The length of the CDR3 is 15 residues. CDR1 and CDR2 (germline): LNHDA, SQIVND (reference sequence). CDR3 region: CASSIDPQTPEKLFF. DNA of the CDR3: TGTGCCAGTAGTATAGACCCCCAGACTCCTGAAAAACTGTTTTTT.

The chain combines TRBV4-1 with TRBJ1-2, with 7 bases that match TRBD1. The CDR3 is 17 amino acids. The J segment lost 0 bases and the V segment lost 3 bases, leaving 10 bases of the junction unmatched. CDR1 MGHRA and CDR2 YSYEKL come from the germline V gene. CDR3 sequence: CASSHPFQGGSNYGYTF. The CDR3 region has the DNA TGCGCCAGCAGCCACCCTTTCCAAGGGGGCTCTAACTATGGCTACACCTTC.

Only a few counts were recorded for this clone. CDR3 region: CASSPSPRQGGNTGELFF. The CDR3 DNA is TGTGCCAGCAGCCCGAGCCCGAGACAGGGGGGGAACACCGGGGAGCTGTTTTTT. The rearrangement joins TRBV7-9 to TRBJ2-2; 9 bases agree with TRBD1. Germline CDR1 is SEHNR and CDR2 is FQNEAQ (reference sequence). This CDR3 region has 18 residues. V lost 5 bases, J lost 1 base, and 11 bases stayed unmatched.

The V and J genes are TRBV19 and TRBJ1-4; 8 nucleotides align to TRBD1. The CDR3 spans 15 residues. With 6 bases clipped from V and 6 bases from J, the junction kept 9 bases outside the gene matches. CDR1 LNHDA and CDR2 SQIVND come from the germline V gene (reference sequence). Here the CDR3 reads CASSTNRDRYEKLFF. The CDR3 DNA follows: TGTGCCAGTAGCACAAACCGGGACAGGTATGAAAAACTGTTTTTT.

CDR3 amino acids: CASGRGEGSPLHF. CDR3 in DNA: TGTGCCAGCGGACGGGGGGAGGGTTCACCCCTCCACTTT. This rearrangement joins TRBV28 to TRBJ1-6; D is possibly TRBD1 (5 bases). CDR3 length: 13 amino acids. The V gene lost 8 bases and the J gene lost 9 bases, with 14 bases spanning the gap. Germline V lookup: CDR1 MDHEN, CDR2 SYDVKM.

The J gene is TRBJ1-2, the V gene TRBV28; 10 bases agree with TRBD1. This CDR3 spans 14 amino acids. With V trimmed by 5 bases and J by 7 bases, 7 bases remained unmatched. Germline loops: CDR1 MDHEN, CDR2 SYDVKM. In DNA, the CDR3 is TGTGCCAGCAGTCACCGGGACAGGGGTAGTGGCTACACCTTC. Amino acid sequence: CASSHRDRGSGYTF.

The rearrangement uses TRBV7-9 and TRBJ2-1, with TRBD2 as a possible D gene (5 bases). Germline CDR1 and CDR2: SEHNR and FQNEAQ (reference sequence). The CDR3 has 14 amino acids. V lost 4 bases to trimming and J lost 15 bases, with 22 bases between them. This chain's CDR3 is CASSSAPVGGLRFF. In DNA, the CDR3 is TGTGCCAGCAGCTCGGCCCCAGTTGGCGGACTGCGGTTCTTC. The full variable domain, with the rest looked up from reference TRBV7-9 and TRBJ2-1, is DTGVSQNPRHKITKRGQNVTFRCDPISEHNRLYWYRQTLGQGPEFLTYFQNEAQLEKSRLLSDRFSAERPKGSFSTLEIQRTEQGDSAMYLCASSSAPVGGLRFFGPGTRLTVL.

The genes are TRBV5-1 and TRBJ1-5; a possible D gene is TRBD1 (6 bases). V was trimmed by 4 bases and J by 6 bases, leaving 14 bases between them. The germline V gene encodes CDR1 SGHRS and CDR2 YFSETQ. The CDR3 is 14 amino acids. CDR3 bases: TGCGCCAGCAGCCTGGGGGCACGGGGTCAGCCCCAGCATTTT. Residues: CASSLGARGQPQHF.